Reported below is one T cell receptor beta chain. This specimen comes from a study of T cell changes during pregnancy in multiple sclerosis. The repertoire was sequenced with immunoSEQ multiplex PCR; TCRdb's copy has only in-frame clones and lacks some. The sample includes 30,000 to 45,000 clones, approximately 92% seen only once; the top ten take 26%. Trimming removed 2 bases from V and 4 bases from J; junction bases left unmatched: 5. This CDR3 region has 14 residues. Germline CDR1 reads SEHNR; CDR2 reads FQNEAQ (reference sequence). This sequence joins TRBV7-9 and TRBJ2-7, with 7 bases that match TRBD1. This receptor was identified in a female donor with multiple sclerosis, enrolled in a pregnancy study. The sample was CD8+ T cells from peripheral blood mononuclear cells, taken before pregnancy. In DNA, the CDR3 is TGTGCCAGCAGCTTAACGGGACAGCTATACGAGCAGTACTTC. It codes for CASSLTGQLYEQYF.